These 31 T cell receptor beta chains came from one sample sequenced in a study of radiotherapy plus CTLA-4 blockade in lung cancer. Measured with immunoSEQ multiplex PCR; TCRdb has only the in-frame clones, and not every one. The repertoire holds around 99,000 clones, with almost 90% as singletons. The specimen comprised peripheral blood, sampled from a patient treated with radiotherapy plus ipilimumab. The origin of the receptors is a human donor with non-small cell lung cancer that progressed on radiotherapy plus ipilimumab.

This clone was observed a handful of times. The V gene is TRBV28, the J gene TRBJ1-3, with D hard to call. CDR3 size: 13 residues. Per the germline V gene, CDR1 is MDHEN and CDR2 is SYDVKM. Trimming removed 9 bases at V and 0 bases at J, with 9 bases between. The CDR3 sequence: CASVQPSGNTIYF. DNA for the CDR3: TGTGCCAGTGTACAGCCCTCTGGAAACACCATATATTTT.

CDR3 sequence: CASSPGLAGGPIGELFF. In nucleotides, the CDR3 is TGCGCCAGCAGCCCGGGACTAGCGGGAGGGCCCATCGGGGAGCTGTTTTTT. The genes are TRBV5-1 and TRBJ2-2; TRBD2 agrees at 16 bases. CDR3 length: 17 residues. Germline V gene lookup returns CDR1 SGHRS and CDR2 YFSETQ. V lost 4 bases to trimming and J lost 7 bases; unmatched junction nucleotides: 7.

This clone was counted between two and nine times. This sequence joins TRBV10-3 and TRBJ1-3, with D unresolved. The ends were cut back, 3 bases at V and 7 bases at J, with 13 bases in the middle. The CDR3 spans 14 residues. Germline CDR1 is ENHRY and CDR2 is SYGVKD. The CDR3, as DNA: TGTGCCATCAGTGATTGGTCTGGAGGCAACACCATATATTTT. It specifies CAISDWSGGNTIYF.

V usage is TRBV4-1 and J usage is TRBJ2-7; 8 bases align to TRBD2. Germline CDR1 reads MGHRA; CDR2 reads YSYEKL. The CDR3 sequence is 15 residues long. Unmatched junction bases numbered 9, after V lost 4 bases and J lost 4 bases. CDR3 nucleotide sequence: TGCGCCAGCAGCCCTGCAGGGACTAGGCAATACGAGCAGTACTTC. This translates into CASSPAGTRQYEQYF.

The rearrangement links TRBV4-1 to TRBJ2-5, with 10 bases lining up with TRBD2. This CDR3 contains 15 residues. The V and J ends lost 0 bases and 6 bases, in that order; junction bases with no gene match: 4. The germline CDR1 and CDR2 sequences are MGHRA and YSYEKL. The CDR3 is CASSQDPGLAKTQYF. The CDR3 nucleotides read TGCGCCAGCAGCCAAGATCCGGGACTAGCGAAGACCCAGTACTTC.

This chain connects TRBV6-4 to TRBJ2-1; D remains unclear. V was pared by 3 bases and J by 7 bases, with 13 bases between. The V gene's germline CDR1 is MRHNA and CDR2 SNTAGT. This CDR3 region has 14 residues. Here the CDR3 reads CASSEGMLFNEQFF. DNA for the CDR3: TGTGCCAGCAGTGAGGGGATGCTGTTTAATGAGCAGTTCTTC.

This clone was found a few times. The chain couples TRBV19 to TRBJ1-4; TRBD1 matches at 7 bases. The germline V gene encodes CDR1 LNHDA and CDR2 SQIVND (reference sequence). Germline trimming cut 2 bases from V and 5 bases from J; bases unmatched to any gene: 8. The CDR3 is made up of 16 amino acids. In DNA, the CDR3 is TGTGCCAGTAGTATAAAACAGGGGTTATCCAATGAAAAACTGTTTTTT. This encodes CASSIKQGLSNEKLFF.

This clone turned up a few times. The chain employs TRBV5-6 and TRBJ2-2; D possibly corresponds to TRBD2 (7 bases). Trimming took 4 bases from V and 11 from J, leaving 24 bases between them. This CDR3 has 16 amino acids. Germline V gives CDR1 SGHDT, CDR2 YYEEEE. CDR3 nucleotides: TGTGCCAGCAGCCTTCGGAGGGGGGGGCCGGGGGGAGAGCTGTTTTTT. Encoded protein: CASSLRRGGPGGELFF. Together with reference TRBV5-6 and TRBJ2-2, the CDR3 gives the full variable domain: DAGVTQSPTHLIKTRGQQVTLRCSPKSGHDTVSWYQQALGQGPQFIFQYYEEEERQRGNFPDRFSGHQFPNYSSELNVNALLLGDSALYLCASSLRRGGPGGELFFGEGSRLTVL.

This chain joins TRBV11-3 and TRBJ2-7; the D is unclear. This CDR3 region has 14 residues. From germline, CDR1 is SGHNT and CDR2 YENEEA. V was shortened by 4 bases and J by 0 bases, with 10 bases between the two germline ends. CDR3 in amino acids: CASSYEGASYEQYF. As DNA, the CDR3 is TGTGCCAGCAGCTACGAAGGAGCCTCCTACGAGCAGTACTTC. Full variable domain (outside the CDR3, taken from reference TRBV11-3 and TRBJ2-7): EAGVVQSPRYKIIEKKQPVAFWCNPISGHNTLYWYLQNLGQGPELLIRYENEEAVDDSQLPKDRFSAERLKGVDSTLKIQPAELGDSAVYLCASSYEGASYEQYFGPGTRLTVT.

The genes are TRBV5-1 and TRBJ2-2, with D maybe TRBD1 (6 bases). The ends were cut back, 0 bases at V and 6 bases at J, with 9 bases in the middle. The CDR3 is 14 amino acids. CDR1 is SGHRS and CDR2 is YFSETQ in the germline V gene. DNA of the CDR3: TGCGCCAGCAGCTTGGGACAGGCCGCCGGGGAGCTGTTTTTT. Translated: CASSLGQAAGELFF.

The sample holds one count of this clone. The chain is built from TRBV30 and TRBJ2-7; D uncertain. In germline, CDR1 is GTSNPN, CDR2 SVGIG (reference sequence). The V and J ends lost 2 bases and 0 bases respectively, with 5 bases between them. This CDR3 has 12 residues. In nucleotides, the CDR3 is TGTGCCTGGAGTACAGCCTCCTACGAGCAGTACTTC. It translates to CAWSTASYEQYF.

V is TRBV11-3 and J is TRBJ1-1; D gene unclear. Trimming took 2 bases from V and 6 from J, leaving 13 bases between them. In germline, CDR1 is SGHNT, CDR2 YENEEA. This CDR3 comprises 14 residues. The CDR3 here is CASSLYAGVAEAFF. The CDR3 region has the DNA TGTGCCAGCAGCTTATATGCGGGCGTAGCTGAAGCTTTCTTT.

This chain uses TRBV6-5 with TRBJ2-5; a possible D gene is TRBD1 (6 bases). The CDR3 contains 12 residues. In germline, CDR1 is MNHEY, CDR2 SVGAGI. With 9 bases removed from V and 1 base from J, the gap between germline ends came to 9 bases. The CDR3 bases are TGTGCCAGTCAACAGGGCCAAGAGACCCAGTACTTC. Translated: CASQQGQETQYF.

V is TRBV6-5 and J is TRBJ1-2; possible D gene TRBD1, 5 bases. CDR1 and CDR2 from the germline V gene are MNHEY and SVGAGI. The CDR3 loop spans 11 amino acids. As DNA, the CDR3 is TGTGGCGCGGGGGGAGACTATGGCTACACCTTC. This gives the protein CGAGGDYGYTF.

CDR3 DNA sequence: TGTGCCAGTACCGAAAGACGGGGGACTGAAGCTTTCTTT. Translation: CASTERRGTEAFF. The chain combines TRBV19 with TRBJ1-1, with D possibly being TRBD1 (5 bases). Germline values: CDR1 LNHDA, CDR2 SQIVND (reference sequence). The CDR3 consists of 13 residues. Trimming removed 7 bases at V and 5 bases at J, with 14 bases between.

The chain joins TRBV5-1 to TRBJ2-7, with 7 bases aligning to TRBD1. The length of the CDR3 is 14 residues. CDR1 and CDR2 from the germline V gene are SGHRS and YFSETQ. V dropped 2 bases and J dropped 1; count of bases not matched to a gene: 3. CDR3 coding DNA: TGCGCCAGCAGCTTTAGGGACAGATCCTACGAGCAGTACTTC. It codes for CASSFRDRSYEQYF.

The chain joins TRBV7-9 to TRBJ2-1, with 7 bases matching TRBD2. With 4 bases clipped from V and 13 bases from J, the junction kept 16 bases outside the gene matches. The CDR3 sequence is 15 residues long. Germline loops: CDR1 SEHNR, CDR2 FQNEAQ (reference sequence). This CDR3 reads CASSSGGLATVEQFF. The CDR3 nucleotides read TGTGCCAGCAGCTCGGGGGGATTGGCCACCGTTGAACAGTTCTTC.

The genes are TRBV2 and TRBJ1-1; D remains ambiguous. The germline V and J ends were trimmed by 4 bases and 2 bases, with 5 bases remaining between them. The CDR3 sequence is 12 residues long. The germline gives CDR1 SNHLY, CDR2 FYNNEI. Here the CDR3 reads CASSAQNTEAFF. The CDR3 coding sequence is TGTGCCAGCAGTGCGCAAAACACTGAAGCTTTCTTT. Using reference TRBV2 and TRBJ1-1 for the parts outside the CDR3, the full variable domain is EPEVTQTPSHQVTQMGQEVILRCVPISNHLYFYWYRQILGQKVEFLVSFYNNEISEKSEIFDDQFSVERPDGSNFTLKIRSTKLEDSAMYFCASSAQNTEAFFGQGTRLTVV.

The chain carries TRBV5-4 and TRBJ2-3; D might be TRBD2 (7 bases). There are 16 residues in the CDR3. Trimming took off 4 bases at V and 7 bases at J, with 22 bases between the two ends. Per the germline V gene, CDR1 is SGHNT and CDR2 is YYREEE (reference sequence). This CDR3 reads CASSPSGGGSSNTQYF. For the CDR3, the DNA is TGTGCCAGCAGCCCCTCCGGGGGCGGGAGTTCGAATACGCAGTATTTT.

This chain links TRBV19 with TRBJ2-1; TRBD2 matches at 15 bases. Per the germline V gene, CDR1 is LNHDA and CDR2 is SQIVND (reference sequence). This CDR3 contains 16 residues. V trimming: 4 bases; J trimming: 7 bases; junction bases outside the gene matches: 5. In DNA form, the CDR3 reads TGTGCCAGTAGTAACCGGGGACTAGCGGGAGGTAATGAGCAGTTCTTC. Translation: CASSNRGLAGGNEQFF.

V usage is TRBV20-1 and J usage is TRBJ2-1; D remains unclear. Trimming pared 5 bases from V and 4 bases from J, leaving 6 bases between. The CDR3 consists of 11 residues. The germline gives CDR1 DFQATT, CDR2 SNEGSKA (reference sequence). CDR3 coding DNA: TGCAGTGCTCGGCAGTACAATGAGCAGTTCTTC. Translating it yields CSARQYNEQFF.

This clone was observed once. The rearrangement links TRBV2 to TRBJ1-5; D is unresolved. Trimming took 5 bases from V and 4 from J, leaving 9 bases between them. CDR3 length: 13 residues. Germline V lookup: CDR1 SNHLY, CDR2 FYNNEI. CDR3: CASSNDGNQPQHF. In DNA form, the CDR3 reads TGTGCCAGCAGTAACGACGGGAATCAGCCCCAGCATTTT.

This clone was observed a few times. The rearrangement links TRBV6-1 to TRBJ1-1, with TRBD1 as a possible D gene (6 bases). The CDR3 is 13 residues long. Germline V gives CDR1 MNHNS, CDR2 SASEGT. V was shortened by 3 bases and J by 1 base, with 6 bases between the two germline ends. For the CDR3, the DNA is TGTGCCAGCAGTGACAGGGGGAACACTGAAGCTTTCTTT. Amino acid sequence: CASSDRGNTEAFF.

This chain uses TRBV5-1 with TRBJ2-3; D is perhaps TRBD2 (5 bases). The V gene's germline CDR1 is SGHRS and CDR2 YFSETQ. The CDR3 runs to 15 residues. V lost 4 bases to trimming and J lost 3 bases, with 15 bases between them. The CDR3 DNA reads as TGCGCCAGCAGCAATACCGGTACTAGAACAGATACGCAGTATTTT. As protein: CASSNTGTRTDTQYF.

The chain couples TRBV9 to TRBJ1-2; D remains unclear. Germline-derived CDR1 and CDR2 are SGDLS and YYNGEE. Trimming took off 1 base at V and 0 bases at J, with 13 bases between the two ends. The CDR3 totals 16 residues. CDR3 in DNA: TGTGCCAGCAGCGTATGGGAGATGGAATCTAACTATGGCTACACCTTC. Residues: CASSVWEMESNYGYTF.

This chain joins TRBV6-5 and TRBJ1-2; possible D gene TRBD1, 5 bases. There are 14 residues in the CDR3. Germline V CDR1 and CDR2: MNHEY, SVGAGI. V was cut by 7 bases and J by 5 bases, with 17 bases left in between. The CDR3 loop reads CASIDVGGGYGYTF. The CDR3 DNA is TGTGCCAGCATCGACGTGGGGGGAGGGTATGGCTACACCTTC.

In regard to this clone: Other DNA sequences within the sample encode an identical CDR3. The rearrangement links TRBV18 to TRBJ1-2; the match to TRBD1 covers 7 bases. V lost 6 bases and J lost 4; bases outside the gene matches: 5. From germline, CDR1 is KGHSH and CDR2 LQKENI. The CDR3 runs 13 residues. The CDR3, as DNA: TGTGCCAGCTCGCCTGACAGGGTCTATGGCTACACCTTC. Protein sequence: CASSPDRVYGYTF.

The chain links TRBV5-1 to TRBJ2-3, with D unclear. V shed 3 bases and J shed 0 bases, with 2 bases lying between them. The germline V gene encodes CDR1 SGHRS and CDR2 YFSETQ. The CDR3 totals 12 residues. CDR3 region: CASSYSTDTQYF. CDR3 nucleotides: TGCGCCAGCAGCTACAGCACAGATACGCAGTATTTT.

This clone is a singleton in its sample. The J gene is TRBJ2-7, the V gene TRBV7-8; D is possibly TRBD1 (5 bases). The CDR3 runs 13 residues. V gave up 5 bases and J gave up 3 bases, with 11 bases separating them. Per germline, CDR1 SGHVS and CDR2 FQNEAQ. The CDR3 protein is CASSRGQIYEQYF. Written as DNA, the CDR3 is TGTGCCAGCAGCCGCGGACAAATCTACGAGCAGTACTTC.

This clone was recorded once. The chain is built from TRBV6-1 and TRBJ2-2; tentatively, D is TRBD1 (5 bases). Germline V CDR1 and CDR2: MNHNS, SASEGT. This CDR3 contains 14 residues. Trimming took 2 bases from V and 5 from J, leaving 9 bases between them. CDR3 protein: CASSERQSTGELFF. In nucleotides, the CDR3 is TGTGCCAGCAGTGAACGACAGAGTACCGGGGAGCTGTTTTTT.

V gene TRBV9 combines with J gene TRBJ2-1; TRBD1 might be the D (6 bases). The V end lost 4 bases, the J end lost 0 bases, and 11 bases lay between the germline ends. The CDR3 consists of 15 residues. Germline CDR1 reads SGDLS; CDR2 reads YYNGEE. CDR3 nucleotide sequence: TGTGCCAGCAGCCCCCAGGGGAGCTCCTACAATGAGCAGTTCTTC. This gives the protein CASSPQGSSYNEQFF.